This TCR beta chain was identified in a study of blood T cell repertoires in COVID-19. Study-wide background: The study drew acute and convalescent COVID-19 samples from the United States, Italy and Spain. PBMCs, B-cell-depleted T cells, or T cells were the source of the cDNA or gDNA that made up the material.

V shed 4 bases, J shed 3 bases, and the junction held 5 bases outside the gene matches. Germline V gene sequence: CDR1 MGHRA, CDR2 YSYEKL. The CDR3 covers 16 residues. Authors' processing steps: Researchers report that nucleated cell counts were estimated from reference gene primer amplification. Produced via immunoSEQ multiplex PCR; TCRdb's table is partial and in-frame only. The V and J calls and clone size come from that table; D and trimming were worked out from the DNA. The table has some 300,000 clones, around 86% seen once. The material sequenced was peripheral blood. The V call is TRBV4-1, the J call TRBJ2-1, with TRBD2 matching over 11 bases. This clonotype was sampled from a man between 65 and 85 years old with acute or convalescent COVID-19. CDR3: CASSRGTSGVYNEQFF. The CDR3, as DNA: TGCGCCAGCAGCCGAGGGACTAGCGGAGTCTACAATGAGCAGTTCTTC.